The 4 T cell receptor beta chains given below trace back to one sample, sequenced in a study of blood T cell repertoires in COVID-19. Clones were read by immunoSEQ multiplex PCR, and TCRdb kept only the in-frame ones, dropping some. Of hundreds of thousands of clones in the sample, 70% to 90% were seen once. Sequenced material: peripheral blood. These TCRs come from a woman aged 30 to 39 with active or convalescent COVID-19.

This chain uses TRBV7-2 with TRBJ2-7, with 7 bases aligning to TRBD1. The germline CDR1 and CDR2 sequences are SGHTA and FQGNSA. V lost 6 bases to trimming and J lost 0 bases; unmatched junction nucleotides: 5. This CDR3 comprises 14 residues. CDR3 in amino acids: CASSPTGSSYEQYF. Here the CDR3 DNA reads TGTGCCAGCAGTCCGACAGGGAGCTCCTACGAGCAGTACTTC.

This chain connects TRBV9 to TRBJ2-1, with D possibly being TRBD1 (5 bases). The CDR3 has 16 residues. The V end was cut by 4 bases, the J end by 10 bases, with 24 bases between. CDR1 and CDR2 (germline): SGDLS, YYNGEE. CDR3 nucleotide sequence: TGTGCCAGCAGCCCCTCTCATGGGGCTGCCGTCCCCGAGCAGTTCTTC. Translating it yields CASSPSHGAAVPEQFF.

CDR3 amino acids: CASSILGQSYEQYF. In DNA, the CDR3 is TGTGCCAGCAGTATTCTGGGACAGTCCTACGAGCAGTACTTC. The genes are TRBV6-5 and TRBJ2-7; the match to TRBD1 covers 7 bases. V lost 5 bases, J lost 1 base, and 5 bases stayed unmatched. The CDR3 spans 14 residues. Germline loops: CDR1 MNHEY, CDR2 SVGAGI.

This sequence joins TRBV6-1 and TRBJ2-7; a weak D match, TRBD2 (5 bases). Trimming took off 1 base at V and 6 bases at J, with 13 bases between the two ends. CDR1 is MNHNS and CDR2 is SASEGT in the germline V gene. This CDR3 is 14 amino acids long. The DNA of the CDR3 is TGTGCCAGCAGTGAAGTTCGGGGAGCCGGCGAGCAGTACTTC. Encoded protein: CASSEVRGAGEQYF.